The source of this TCR beta chain is a study of T cell responses to AZD1222 COVID-19 vaccine. General study results and limits: Repertoires in all cases were sampled only once the peak T cell response had passed. Regions 160-218 and 743-854 dominated among vaccine-associated CD4 TCRs spanning spike.

The protocol was immunoSEQ multiplex PCR, while the TCRdb copy is restricted to in-frame clones and leaves out a portion. The profile shows around 29,000 clones, over 90% of them singletons. About this clone: Its matching antigen is unknown.

The TCR comes from an adult in good health. Source: peripheral blood, taken on day 0 of AZD1222 vaccination.

The CDR3 sequence is CSAQGPDTQYF. The DNA for the CDR3 is TGCAGTGCCCAGGGCCCAGATACGCAGTATTTT. V is TRBV20-1 and J is TRBJ2-3; a weak D match, TRBD1 (5 bases). This CDR3 contains 11 residues. Between the trimmed V and J ends, which lost 6 bases and 4 bases, there was a span of 8 bases. CDR1 and CDR2 (germline): DFQATT, SNEGSKA (reference sequence).